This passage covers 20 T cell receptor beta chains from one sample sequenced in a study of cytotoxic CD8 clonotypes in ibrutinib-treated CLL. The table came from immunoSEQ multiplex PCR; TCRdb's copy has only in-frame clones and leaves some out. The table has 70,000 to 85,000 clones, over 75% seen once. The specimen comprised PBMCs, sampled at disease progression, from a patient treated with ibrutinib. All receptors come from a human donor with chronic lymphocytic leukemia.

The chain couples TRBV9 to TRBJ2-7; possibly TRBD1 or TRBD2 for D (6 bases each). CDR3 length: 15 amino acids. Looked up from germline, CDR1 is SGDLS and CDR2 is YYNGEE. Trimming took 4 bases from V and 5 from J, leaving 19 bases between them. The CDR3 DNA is TGTGCCAGCAGCCAAGGGGGGTACGATCCAGACGAGCAGTACTTC. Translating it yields CASSQGGYDPDEQYF.

This CDR3 reads CATKWSYRGDNEQYF. The CDR3 DNA sequence: TGTGCCACCAAGTGGTCCTACAGGGGGGACAACGAGCAGTACTTC. This rearrangement joins TRBV27 to TRBJ2-7; 8 positions match TRBD1. Germline loops: CDR1 MNHEY, CDR2 SMNVEV (reference sequence). This CDR3 has 15 residues. V gave up 10 bases and J gave up 5 bases; unmatched junction bases: 16.

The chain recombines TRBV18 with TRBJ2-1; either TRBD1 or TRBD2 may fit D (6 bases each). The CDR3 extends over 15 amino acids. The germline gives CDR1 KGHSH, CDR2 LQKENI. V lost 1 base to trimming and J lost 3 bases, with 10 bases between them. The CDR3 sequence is CASSPLGGIYNEQFF. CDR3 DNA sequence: TGTGCCAGCTCACCACTGGGGGGCATCTACAATGAGCAGTTCTTC.

The CDR3 loop is CSVGLMNTEAFF. The CDR3 region has the DNA TGCAGCGTTGGCCTGATGAACACTGAAGCTTTCTTT. This chain joins TRBV29-1 and TRBJ1-1, with D unresolved. CDR1 is SQVTM and CDR2 is ANQGSEA in the germline V gene. Between the trimmed V and J ends, which lost 4 bases and 0 bases, there was a span of 6 bases. This CDR3 contains 12 residues.

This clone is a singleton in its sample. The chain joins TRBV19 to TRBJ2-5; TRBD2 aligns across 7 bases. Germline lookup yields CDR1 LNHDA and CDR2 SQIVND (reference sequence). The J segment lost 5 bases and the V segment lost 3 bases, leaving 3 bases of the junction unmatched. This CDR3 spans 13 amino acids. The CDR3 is CASSMLGGETQYF. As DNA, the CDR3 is TGTGCCAGTAGTATGCTGGGGGGGGAGACCCAGTACTTC.

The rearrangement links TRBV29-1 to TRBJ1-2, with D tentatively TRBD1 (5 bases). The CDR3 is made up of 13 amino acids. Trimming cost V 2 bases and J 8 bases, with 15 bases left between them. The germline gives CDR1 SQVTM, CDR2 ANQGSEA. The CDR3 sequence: CSVELYGTWGYTF. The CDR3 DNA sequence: TGCAGCGTTGAACTATACGGGACGTGGGGCTACACCTTC.

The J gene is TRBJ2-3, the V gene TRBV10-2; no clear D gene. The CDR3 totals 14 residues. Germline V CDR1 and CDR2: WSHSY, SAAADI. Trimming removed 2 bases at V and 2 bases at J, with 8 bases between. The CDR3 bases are TGCGCCAGCAGTGAGGGGCCCCTCACAGATACGCAGTATTTT. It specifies CASSEGPLTDTQYF.

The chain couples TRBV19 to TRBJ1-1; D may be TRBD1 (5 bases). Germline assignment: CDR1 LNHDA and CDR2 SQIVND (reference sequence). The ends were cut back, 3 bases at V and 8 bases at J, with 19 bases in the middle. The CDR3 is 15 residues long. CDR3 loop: CASSIPTQGLREAFF. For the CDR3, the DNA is TGTGCCAGTAGTATCCCCACCCAGGGCTTACGAGAAGCTTTCTTT.

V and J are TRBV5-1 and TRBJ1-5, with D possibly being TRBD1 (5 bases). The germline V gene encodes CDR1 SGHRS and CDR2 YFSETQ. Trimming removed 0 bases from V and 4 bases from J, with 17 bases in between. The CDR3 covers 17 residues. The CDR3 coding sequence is TGCGCCAGCAGCTTGGGGGGTGGTCAGGGTGTTAATCAGCCCCAGCATTTT. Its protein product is CASSLGGGQGVNQPQHF.

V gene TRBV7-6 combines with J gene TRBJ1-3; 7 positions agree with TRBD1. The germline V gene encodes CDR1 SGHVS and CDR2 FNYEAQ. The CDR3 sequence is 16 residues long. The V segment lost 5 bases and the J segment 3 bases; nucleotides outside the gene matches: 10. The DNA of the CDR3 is TGTGCCAGCAGCGCCGGCATGGGACAGAGTGGAAACACCATATATTTT. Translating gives CASSAGMGQSGNTIYF.

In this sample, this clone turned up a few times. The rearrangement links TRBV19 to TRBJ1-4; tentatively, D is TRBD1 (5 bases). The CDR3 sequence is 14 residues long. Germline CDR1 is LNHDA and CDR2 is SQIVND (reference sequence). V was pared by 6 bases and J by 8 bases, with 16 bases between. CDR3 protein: CASSKLDIGEKLFF. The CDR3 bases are TGTGCCAGTAGCAAGTTGGACATTGGGGAAAAACTGTTTTTT.

The CDR3 sequence is CASRVQVNEKLFF. CDR3 coding DNA: TGCGCCAGCAGGGTTCAGGTTAATGAAAAACTGTTTTTT. V usage is TRBV10-2 and J usage is TRBJ1-4; D ambiguous. Germline-derived CDR1 and CDR2 are WSHSY and SAAADI. V was cut by 6 bases and J by 4 bases, with 9 bases left in between. CDR3 length equals 13 residues.

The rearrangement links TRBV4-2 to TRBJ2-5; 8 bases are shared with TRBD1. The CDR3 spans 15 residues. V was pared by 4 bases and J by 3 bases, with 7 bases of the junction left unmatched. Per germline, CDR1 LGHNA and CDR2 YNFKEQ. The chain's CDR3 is CASSLATGGEETQYF. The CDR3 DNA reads TGTGCCAGCAGCCTCGCCACAGGGGGAGAAGAGACCCAGTACTTC.

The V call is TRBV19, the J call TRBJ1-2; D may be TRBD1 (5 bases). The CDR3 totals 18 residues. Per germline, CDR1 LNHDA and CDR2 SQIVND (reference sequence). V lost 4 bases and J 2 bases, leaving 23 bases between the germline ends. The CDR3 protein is CASSTHGGGALWNYGYTF. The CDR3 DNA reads TGTGCCAGTAGTACGCACGGTGGAGGGGCCCTATGGAACTATGGCTACACCTTC.

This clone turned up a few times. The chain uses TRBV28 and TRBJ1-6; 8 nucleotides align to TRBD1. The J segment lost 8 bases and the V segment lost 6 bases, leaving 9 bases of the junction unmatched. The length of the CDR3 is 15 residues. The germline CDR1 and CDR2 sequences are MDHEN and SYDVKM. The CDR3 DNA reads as TGTGCCAGCAGAGTCGACAGGGGAGCTTATTCACCCCTCCACTTT. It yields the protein CASRVDRGAYSPLHF.

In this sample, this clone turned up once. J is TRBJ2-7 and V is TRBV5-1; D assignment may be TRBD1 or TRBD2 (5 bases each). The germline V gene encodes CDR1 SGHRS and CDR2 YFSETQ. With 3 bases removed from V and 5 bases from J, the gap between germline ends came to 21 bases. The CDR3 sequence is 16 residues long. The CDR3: CASSSSSGHAINEQYF. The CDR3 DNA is TGCGCCAGCAGCTCCTCAAGCGGACACGCGATCAACGAGCAGTACTTC. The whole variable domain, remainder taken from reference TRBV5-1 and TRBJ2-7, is KAGVTQTPRYLIKTRGQQVTLSCSPISGHRSVSWYQQTPGQGLQFLFEYFSETQRNKGNFPGRFSGRQFSNSRSEMNVSTLELGDSALYLCASSSSSGHAINEQYFGPGTRLTVT.

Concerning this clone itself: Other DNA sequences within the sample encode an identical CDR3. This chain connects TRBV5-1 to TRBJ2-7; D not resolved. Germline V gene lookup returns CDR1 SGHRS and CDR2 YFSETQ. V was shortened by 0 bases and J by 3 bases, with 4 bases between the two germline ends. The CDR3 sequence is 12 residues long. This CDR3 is CASSLESYEQYF. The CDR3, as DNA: TGCGCCAGCAGCTTGGAGAGCTACGAGCAGTACTTC.

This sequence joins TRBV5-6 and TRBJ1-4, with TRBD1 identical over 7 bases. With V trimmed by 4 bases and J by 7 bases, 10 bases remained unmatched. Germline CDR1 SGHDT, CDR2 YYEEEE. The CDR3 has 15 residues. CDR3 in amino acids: CASSDRQGWGEKLFF. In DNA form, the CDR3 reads TGTGCCAGCAGCGACCGACAGGGCTGGGGTGAAAAACTGTTTTTT.

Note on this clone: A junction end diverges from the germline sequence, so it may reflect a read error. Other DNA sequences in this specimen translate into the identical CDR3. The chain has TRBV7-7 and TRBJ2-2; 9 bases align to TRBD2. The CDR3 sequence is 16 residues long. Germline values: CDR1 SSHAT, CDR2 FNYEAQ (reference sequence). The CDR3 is CASSFGRLAVTGELFF. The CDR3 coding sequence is TGTGCCAGCAGCTTCGGAAGACTAGCGGTCACCGGGGAGCTATTTTTT.

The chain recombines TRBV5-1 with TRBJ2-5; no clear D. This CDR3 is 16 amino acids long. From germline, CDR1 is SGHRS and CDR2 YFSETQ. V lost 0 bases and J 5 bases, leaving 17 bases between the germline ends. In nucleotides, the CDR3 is TGCGCCAGCAGCTTGGGCGCTTTGGGGTCCGGGGAGACCCAGTACTTC. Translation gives CASSLGALGSGETQYF. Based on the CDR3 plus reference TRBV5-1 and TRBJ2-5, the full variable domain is KAGVTQTPRYLIKTRGQQVTLSCSPISGHRSVSWYQQTPGQGLQFLFEYFSETQRNKGNFPGRFSGRQFSNSRSEMNVSTLELGDSALYLCASSLGALGSGETQYFGPGTRLLVL.